These 19 T cell receptor beta chains were all obtained from the same sample, sequenced in a study of blood T cell repertoires in COVID-19. The protocol was immunoSEQ multiplex PCR, while the TCRdb copy is restricted to in-frame clones and leaves out a portion. The sample holds roughly 300,000 clones, around 86% seen once. The sequenced sample was peripheral blood. These receptors were obtained from a woman in her sixties or seventies with active or convalescent COVID-19.

This clone was counted a few times. This sequence joins TRBV6-4 and TRBJ2-2; the D gene is possibly TRBD2 (6 bases). Germline V gene sequence: CDR1 MRHNA, CDR2 SNTAGT. The CDR3 spans 14 residues. Trimming cost V 8 bases and J 0 bases, with 10 bases left between them. CDR3: CASQEGPNTGELFF. The CDR3 nucleotides read TGTGCCAGCCAGGAGGGACCGAACACCGGGGAGCTGTTTTTT.

CDR3 DNA: TGTGCCAGCAGCTTTCGACTAGCCGCAAGCACAGATACGCAGTATTTT. Translating it yields CASSFRLAASTDTQYF. The chain employs TRBV7-9 and TRBJ2-3; 7 bases line up with TRBD2. The CDR3 spans 16 residues. J gave up 0 bases and V 3 bases, and 6 bases lay outside the gene matches. CDR1 is SEHNR, CDR2 FQNEAQ, per germline (reference sequence).

Concerning this clone itself: One end of the junction is discordant with germline, which a read error may explain. V gene TRBV10-3 combines with J gene TRBJ2-3, with 13 bases fitting TRBD2. The CDR3 is 17 residues long. CDR1 is ENHRY and CDR2 is SYGVKD in the germline V gene. The CDR3 sequence is CAITVLAGGRGTDTQYF. CDR3 DNA sequence: TGTGCCATCACCGTACTAGCGGGGGGGAGAGGCACGGATACGCAGTATTTT.

A note on this clone: The same CDR3 arises from other DNA sequences in this sample as well. The chain uses TRBV27 and TRBJ2-7; tentative D call: TRBD1 (5 bases). There are 13 residues in the CDR3. V was cut by 3 bases and J by 1 base, with 7 bases left in between. Germline values: CDR1 MNHEY, CDR2 SMNVEV (reference sequence). DNA for the CDR3: TGTGCCAGCAGTTTCCCAGGGTCCTACGAGCAGTACTTC. Its protein is CASSFPGSYEQYF.

The chain couples TRBV11-2 to TRBJ1-2; maybe TRBD1 (5 bases). The germline gives CDR1 SGHAT, CDR2 FQNNGV. Trimming removed 5 bases from V and 4 bases from J, with 14 bases in between. This CDR3 has 14 residues. In DNA form, the CDR3 reads TGTGCCAGCAGCATCGGAGCAGGGCCCTATGGCTACACCTTC. This encodes CASSIGAGPYGYTF.

The chain links TRBV29-1 to TRBJ1-2, with 9 bases matching TRBD1. The ends lost 3 bases at V and 3 bases at J; junction bases unmatched: 5. Germline assignment: CDR1 SQVTM and CDR2 ANQGSEA. The CDR3 is 14 amino acids. The DNA for the CDR3 is TGCAGCGTTGACTCGGGACAGGGTGACTATGGCTACACCTTC. This sequence encodes CSVDSGQGDYGYTF.

The chain couples TRBV12-5 to TRBJ2-7; 7 positions agree with TRBD2. The CDR3 spans 13 residues. The germline V gene encodes CDR1 LGHNT and CDR2 FRNRAP. Unmatched junction bases numbered 6, after V lost 8 bases and J lost 2 bases. The CDR3 DNA reads TGTGCTAGTTCGGGGAGGGGTACCTACGAGCAGTACTTC. It specifies CASSGRGTYEQYF.

The V and J genes are TRBV14 and TRBJ1-6; tentative D call: TRBD1 (5 bases). Trimming pared 1 base from V and 6 bases from J, leaving 19 bases between. The V gene's germline CDR1 is SGHDN and CDR2 FVKESK. This CDR3 contains 18 residues. In DNA, the CDR3 is TGTGCCAGCAGCCAAGGGGGCCCCCTGACAAGTTTTAATTCACCCCTCCACTTT. Protein sequence: CASSQGGPLTSFNSPLHF.

This clone appeared once. V and J are TRBV5-6 and TRBJ1-6, with no clear D. The V end lost 0 bases, the J end lost 7 bases, and 8 bases lay between the germline ends. Germline loops: CDR1 SGHDT, CDR2 YYEEEE. This CDR3 contains 14 residues. CDR3 loop: CASSLDSTNSPLHF. The CDR3 nucleotides are TGTGCCAGCAGCTTGGACAGCACGAATTCACCCCTCCACTTT.

The rearrangement uses TRBV19 and TRBJ1-2, with 7 bases fitting TRBD1. Per germline, CDR1 LNHDA and CDR2 SQIVND (reference sequence). The V gene end was trimmed by 0 bases and the J gene end by 7 bases; junction bases not matched to a gene: 8. This CDR3 is built from 15 residues. The CDR3 loop reads CASSIDARGLSGYTF. DNA of the CDR3: TGTGCCAGTAGTATAGATGCAAGGGGGCTGAGTGGCTACACCTTC.

This chain connects TRBV3-1 (or the pseudogene TRBV3-2) to TRBJ1-1, with D perhaps TRBD1 (6 bases). The germline CDR1 and CDR2 sequences are LGHDT and YNNKEL (reference sequence). This CDR3 contains 14 residues. The V end was cut by 4 bases, the J end by 1 base, with 10 bases between. The CDR3: CASSPDSKNTEAFF. CDR3 nucleotide sequence: TGTGCCAGCAGCCCGGACAGCAAGAACACTGAAGCTTTCTTT.

The rearrangement uses TRBV12-1 and TRBJ2-3; the table assigns TRBD2, which was not confirmed against the DNA. TRBV12-1 is a recognized pseudogene. This CDR3 has 15 amino acids. The CDR3 spells CASPGVDGAFNTQYF. The CDR3, as DNA: TGTGCCAGCCCGGGGGTTGATGGGGCTTTCAATACGCAGTATTTT.

The chain recombines TRBV10-3 with TRBJ2-7, with 9 bases fitting TRBD2. The CDR3 totals 15 residues. V gave up 3 bases and J gave up 1 base; unmatched junction bases: 4. Germline V lookup: CDR1 ENHRY, CDR2 SYGVKD. Here the CDR3 reads CAISDRAGGSYEQYF. Written as DNA, the CDR3 is TGTGCCATCAGTGATCGGGCGGGGGGGTCCTACGAGCAGTACTTC.

The chain is built from TRBV24-1 and TRBJ2-7; D remains ambiguous. The CDR3 spans 13 residues. Trimming took off 7 bases at V and 4 bases at J, with 13 bases between the two ends. Germline lookup yields CDR1 KGHDR and CDR2 SFDVKD. The CDR3 DNA is TGTGCCACCAGACCCTCGGTAGAATACGAGCAGTACTTC. Its protein is CATRPSVEYEQYF.

This clone was detected once. CDR3 sequence: CSVRGNYEQYF. CDR3 nucleotides: TGCAGCGTTCGAGGTAACTACGAGCAGTACTTC. This rearrangement joins TRBV29-1 to TRBJ2-7, with no clear D. CDR3 length equals 11 residues. Trimming took off 5 bases at V and 3 bases at J, with 8 bases between the two ends. Germline V gene data show CDR1 as SQVTM and CDR2 as ANQGSEA.

The chain has TRBV5-1 and TRBJ1-2; 7 positions match TRBD1. CDR3 length: 13 amino acids. Germline loops: CDR1 SGHRS, CDR2 YFSETQ. The trim removed 5 bases at V and 5 bases at J, leaving 6 bases unmatched. The CDR3 nucleotides read TGCGCCAGCAGAGGACAGGTTGAGTATGGCTACACCTTC. This encodes CASRGQVEYGYTF.

The chain joins TRBV27 to TRBJ2-7; 9 bases are shared with TRBD1. With 3 bases clipped from V and 8 bases from J, the junction kept 14 bases outside the gene matches. The length of the CDR3 is 16 residues. The germline CDR1 and CDR2 sequences are MNHEY and SMNVEV (reference sequence). The CDR3 sequence is CASSFQLPRTGGKQYF. CDR3 sequence (DNA): TGTGCCAGCAGTTTTCAGCTGCCCAGAACAGGGGGCAAGCAGTACTTC.

This chain connects TRBV4-3 to TRBJ2-7; 9 bases are a match to TRBD1. The V gene's germline CDR1 is LGHNA and CDR2 YSLEER. The V gene end was trimmed by 0 bases and the J gene end by 2 bases; junction bases not matched to a gene: 5. The CDR3 is made up of 16 amino acids. The CDR3 DNA follows: TGCGCCAGCAGCCAAGAGGGGGGACAGGGAACCTACGAGCAGTACTTC. This encodes CASSQEGGQGTYEQYF.

The V and J genes are TRBV7-9 and TRBJ1-1; 9 bases are shared with TRBD1. CDR3 length: 16 amino acids. The V gene's germline CDR1 is SEHNR and CDR2 FQNEAQ (reference sequence). Germline trimming cut 5 bases from V and 0 bases from J; bases unmatched to any gene: 7. The CDR3 region is CASSPRQGVVNTEAFF. The CDR3 DNA reads as TGTGCCAGCAGCCCGAGACAGGGGGTAGTGAACACTGAAGCTTTCTTT. Based on the CDR3 plus reference TRBV7-9 and TRBJ1-1, the full variable domain is DTGVSQNPRHKITKRGQNVTFRCDPISEHNRLYWYRQTLGQGPEFLTYFQNEAQLEKSRLLSDRFSAERPKGSFSTLEIQRTEQGDSAMYLCASSPRQGVVNTEAFFGQGTRLTVV.